The 12 T cell receptor beta chains below come from one sample, sequenced in a study of a mutant IDH1 vaccine in newly diagnosed glioma. Documented time point: baseline, week 1 (first vaccination visit). The treatment is: pre-vaccination baseline after standard-of-care therapy. Produced via immunoSEQ multiplex PCR; TCRdb's table is partial and in-frame only. This table has around 67,000 clones, around 83% appearing once. The specimen was peripheral blood mononuclear cells (PBMCs), collected from a glioma patient treated with radiotherapy, temozolomide or both. These receptors were taken from a woman younger than 30 with glioma. Some clones in this sample may be carry-over from other donors' samples.

The chain recombines TRBV9 with TRBJ1-3; 7 bases agree with TRBD1. Germline-derived CDR1 and CDR2 are SGDLS and YYNGEE. This CDR3 has 16 amino acids. The trim removed 2 bases at V and 3 bases at J, leaving 8 bases unmatched. Here the CDR3 DNA reads TGTGCCAGCAGCGTGGGGACAGCTGATGTTGGAAACACCATATATTTT. Translated, it gives CASSVGTADVGNTIYF.

This clone was seen a few times. V and J are TRBV7-2 and TRBJ2-3; the D call may be TRBD1 or TRBD2 (5 bases each). Germline-derived CDR1 and CDR2 are SGHTA and FQGNSA. This CDR3 has 14 amino acids. V lost 5 bases, J lost 5 bases, and 14 bases lay in between. The CDR3 sequence: CASSLSGPIDTQYF. Written as DNA, the CDR3 is TGTGCCAGCAGCCTATCGGGGCCCATAGATACGCAGTATTTT.

The chain links TRBV12-5 to TRBJ1-1; 8 bases line up with TRBD1. V trimming: 5 bases; J trimming: 4 bases; junction bases outside the gene matches: 3. This CDR3 is built from 13 residues. CDR1 and CDR2 (germline): LGHNT, FRNRAP. CDR3 nucleotide sequence: TGTGCTAGTGGTCAGGGGGCGCCCACTGAAGCTTTCTTT. Amino acids: CASGQGAPTEAFF.

This chain joins TRBV4-3 and TRBJ2-3, with TRBD2 identical over 8 bases. The CDR3 runs to 17 residues. Germline CDR1 and CDR2: LGHNA and YSLEER. With V trimmed by 1 base and J by 5 bases, 11 bases remained unmatched. CDR3 sequence: CASSQVVSGGRGDTQYF. DNA for the CDR3: TGCGCCAGCAGCCAAGTGGTAAGCGGGGGACGCGGAGATACGCAGTATTTT.

The genes are TRBV30 and TRBJ1-2; the match to TRBD1 covers 7 bases. Germline trimming cut 4 bases from V and 5 bases from J; bases unmatched to any gene: 7. CDR3 length: 13 amino acids. CDR1 is GTSNPN and CDR2 is SVGIG in the germline V gene (reference sequence). The CDR3 reads CAWTRPGGYGYTF. As DNA, the CDR3 is TGTGCCTGGACCCGGCCAGGGGGGTATGGCTACACCTTC.

The rearrangement joins TRBV9 to TRBJ2-3, with no clear D. Germline assignment: CDR1 SGDLS and CDR2 YYNGEE. The CDR3 runs 13 residues. The V gene lost 6 bases and the J gene lost 4 bases, with 12 bases spanning the gap. CDR3 in amino acids: CASTDLGPDTQYF. The CDR3, as DNA: TGTGCCAGCACCGACCTTGGCCCAGATACGCAGTATTTT.

The chain combines TRBV7-8 with TRBJ2-7; a possible D gene is TRBD2 (5 bases). The CDR3 runs 14 residues. V lost 3 bases to trimming and J lost 8 bases, with 17 bases between them. Germline values: CDR1 SGHVS, CDR2 FQNEAQ. The CDR3 spells CASSFGQIGEKQYF. CDR3 DNA sequence: TGTGCCAGCAGCTTCGGGCAAATCGGGGAGAAGCAGTACTTC.

V and J are TRBV27 and TRBJ1-6; no reliable D call. The CDR3 extends over 13 amino acids. Deletions cut 3 bases from V and 7 bases from J, with 7 bases between. Germline values: CDR1 MNHEY, CDR2 SMNVEV (reference sequence). CDR3 protein: CASSLGQNSPLHF. CDR3 DNA sequence: TGTGCCAGCAGTTTGGGTCAAAATTCACCCCTCCACTTT.

The chain uses TRBV6-6 and TRBJ1-1, with 7 positions matching TRBD1. V shed 5 bases, J shed 3 bases, and the junction held 12 bases outside the gene matches. Germline-derived CDR1 and CDR2 are MNHNY and SVGAGI (reference sequence). There are 16 residues in the CDR3. CDR3 in amino acids: CASSRGTAQRYTEAFF. The CDR3 nucleotides read TGTGCCAGCAGTCGTGGGACAGCCCAAAGGTACACTGAAGCTTTCTTT.

This rearrangement joins TRBV18 to TRBJ2-2; 7 bases line up with TRBD2. The CDR3 has 18 amino acids. Unmatched junction bases numbered 9, after V lost 1 base and J lost 1 base. Germline V gene lookup returns CDR1 KGHSH and CDR2 LQKENI. CDR3 DNA: TGTGCCAGCTCACCACAGGCGGGGGTGATCGAGAACACCGGGGAGCTGTTTTTT. Translation gives CASSPQAGVIENTGELFF.

The chain joins TRBV7-2 to TRBJ1-3; D unclear. V was pared by 4 bases and J by 2 bases, with 12 bases between. The germline CDR1 and CDR2 sequences are SGHTA and FQGNSA. CDR3 length: 15 residues. This CDR3 is CASSSRFGAGNTIYF. The CDR3 DNA reads TGTGCCAGCAGCTCCCGTTTTGGGGCTGGAAACACCATATATTTT.

The V gene is TRBV6-5, the J gene TRBJ2-7; 12 bases are a match to TRBD2. There are 16 residues in the CDR3. The V gene end was trimmed by 2 bases and the J gene end by 1 base; junction bases not matched to a gene: 3. The V gene's germline CDR1 is MNHEY and CDR2 SVGAGI. The DNA of the CDR3 is TGTGCCAGCAGTTACCTCACTAGCGGGAGGTCCTACGAGCAGTACTTC. It specifies CASSYLTSGRSYEQYF.